Listed below are T cell receptor beta chains from one sample, sequenced in a study of shared clonotypes between healthy human individuals. The repertoire was sequenced with immunoSEQ multiplex PCR; TCRdb's copy has only in-frame clones and lacks some. The sample lists roughly 1,500,000 clones; around 98% were seen once. The sequencing input was naive CD4+ T cells sorted from blood. These receptors all come from a man aged 25-45 years in good health. Each CDR3 is given with its conserved first and last residue. The order of the fields is CDR3 DNA, CDR3 protein, clone size, J gene, D gene, V gene. A D gene is named only where the DNA matches it firmly. Size is omitted from some rows. Given values are once, few, many or a class for expanded clones.

CDR3nt: TGTGCCAGCAGCCGGGGACAGGGACGAAACGAGCAGTACTTC; CDR3aa: CASSRGQGRNEQYF; abundance: once; j_gene: TRBJ2-7; d_gene: TRBD1; v_gene: TRBV5-4
CDR3nt: TGTGCCAGCACCCTATTCGAAGTTGAGCAGTACTTC; CDR3aa: CASTLFEVEQYF; abundance: .; j_gene: TRBJ2-7; d_gene: .; v_gene: TRBV2
CDR3nt: TGCGCCAGCAGCTTGATGGGGGTTCAGAAAGAGACCCAGTACTTC; CDR3aa: CASSLMGVQKETQYF; abundance: .; j_gene: TRBJ2-5; d_gene: .; v_gene: TRBV5-1
CDR3nt: TGCGCCAGCAGCCAAGTGTTGGGCAGAGACACCGGGGAGCTGTTTTTT; CDR3aa: CASSQVLGRDTGELFF; abundance: .; j_gene: TRBJ2-2; d_gene: .; v_gene: TRBV4-3
CDR3nt: TGTGCCAGCAGTTGGACCTCACGGGATGGCTACACCTTC; CDR3aa: CASSWTSRDGYTF; abundance: .; j_gene: TRBJ1-2; d_gene: .; v_gene: TRBV25-1
CDR3nt: TGTGCCAGCAGCTTGGCCAAAGGGGGTTGGCAAGAGACCCAGTACTTC; CDR3aa: CASSLAKGGWQETQYF; abundance: .; j_gene: TRBJ2-5; d_gene: .; v_gene: TRBV5-4
CDR3nt: TGTGCCAGCAAAGGACCCAGCAATCAGCCCCAGCATTTT; CDR3aa: CASKGPSNQPQHF; abundance: .; j_gene: TRBJ1-5; d_gene: .; v_gene: TRBV6-6
CDR3nt: TGCGCCAGCAGCTTACAGGGGTTCCAAGAGACCCAGTACTTC; CDR3aa: CASSLQGFQETQYF; abundance: once; j_gene: TRBJ2-5; d_gene: TRBD1; v_gene: TRBV5-1
CDR3nt: TGTGCCAGCAGTTCAGCGAGGACCTACTACGAGCAGTACTTC; CDR3aa: CASSSARTYYEQYF; abundance: .; j_gene: TRBJ2-7; d_gene: .; v_gene: TRBV7-9
CDR3nt: TGCAGCGTTGGACATGAGGGGGGGGAGCTGTTTTTT; CDR3aa: CSVGHEGGELFF; abundance: .; j_gene: TRBJ2-2; d_gene: .; v_gene: TRBV29-1
CDR3nt: TGCGCCAGCAGCTTGGAATCGAGCGGCTACGGGGAGACCCAGTACTTC; CDR3aa: CASSLESSGYGETQYF; abundance: once; j_gene: TRBJ2-5; d_gene: .; v_gene: TRBV5-1
CDR3nt: TGTGCCACCAGCAAGAGAGTGGCCTGGGGCCTAGCGGGAGTCGACGAGCAGTACTTC; CDR3aa: CATSKRVAWGLAGVDEQYF; abundance: .; j_gene: TRBJ2-7; d_gene: TRBD2; v_gene: TRBV15
CDR3nt: TGTGCCAGCAGCCGAGACAGGGGTGATCTGTTCTTC; CDR3aa: CASSRDRGDLFF; abundance: .; j_gene: TRBJ2-1; d_gene: TRBD1; v_gene: TRBV5-6
CDR3nt: TGTGCCAGCAGCTTGGAACTAATGAGCGGGAGGTGGCCAGGATACAATGAGCAGTTCTTC; CDR3aa: CASSLELMSGRWPGYNEQFF; abundance: .; j_gene: TRBJ2-1; d_gene: TRBD2; v_gene: TRBV5-4
CDR3nt: TGCGCCAGCAGCTTGATGGGGGATCAAGAGACCCAGTACTTC; CDR3aa: CASSLMGDQETQYF; abundance: .; j_gene: TRBJ2-5; d_gene: .; v_gene: TRBV5-1
CDR3nt: TGTGCCAGCTCACCACCTTGGGTTAACTATGGCTACACCTTC; CDR3aa: CASSPPWVNYGYTF; abundance: .; j_gene: TRBJ1-2; d_gene: .; v_gene: TRBV18
CDR3nt: TGTGCCAGCTCACCACCGGGACAGGACTTCTATGGCTACACCTTC; CDR3aa: CASSPPGQDFYGYTF; abundance: .; j_gene: TRBJ1-2; d_gene: TRBD1; v_gene: TRBV18
CDR3nt: TGTGCCAGCAGCCGGACAGGGGGCCCTAACAATGAGCAGTTCTTC; CDR3aa: CASSRTGGPNNEQFF; abundance: .; j_gene: TRBJ2-1; d_gene: TRBD1; v_gene: TRBV11-1
CDR3nt: TGCGCCAGCAGCGAAAGGACAGGAACGAATTACAATGAGCAGTTCTTC; CDR3aa: CASSERTGTNYNEQFF; abundance: .; j_gene: TRBJ2-1; d_gene: TRBD1; v_gene: TRBV5-1
CDR3nt: TGTGCCAGCAGTGAAACCGGGACAGGTAGCAATCAGCCCCAGCATTTT; CDR3aa: CASSETGTGSNQPQHF; abundance: .; j_gene: TRBJ1-5; d_gene: TRBD1; v_gene: TRBV25-1
CDR3nt: TGCGCCAGCAGCCCCGGGGCAGGAGGGGAAGAGACCCAGTACTTC; CDR3aa: CASSPGAGGEETQYF; abundance: .; j_gene: TRBJ2-5; d_gene: .; v_gene: TRBV5-1
CDR3nt: TGCAGCGCCAGACTAGCGGCCGGGGAGCTGTTTTTT; CDR3aa: CSARLAAGELFF; abundance: .; j_gene: TRBJ2-2; d_gene: TRBD2; v_gene: TRBV29-1
CDR3nt: TGCGCCAGCAGTGATCCCTACAATGAGCAGTTCTTC; CDR3aa: CASSDPYNEQFF; abundance: .; j_gene: TRBJ2-1; d_gene: .; v_gene: TRBV10-1
CDR3nt: TGTGCCAGCAGCTTGGACGGGACTAGCGGTTACAATGAGCAGTTCTTC; CDR3aa: CASSLDGTSGYNEQFF; abundance: .; j_gene: TRBJ2-1; d_gene: TRBD2; v_gene: TRBV5-4
CDR3nt: TGTGCCAGTAGCCCATTACGGACAGGGACTCGTAATCAGCCCCAGCATTTT; CDR3aa: CASSPLRTGTRNQPQHF; abundance: .; j_gene: TRBJ1-5; d_gene: TRBD1; v_gene: TRBV19
CDR3nt: TGTGCCAGCAGCTTAGGGACTAGCGGGAGGGCCTCTCTCGAGCAGTACTTC; CDR3aa: CASSLGTSGRASLEQYF; abundance: .; j_gene: TRBJ2-7; d_gene: TRBD2; v_gene: TRBV7-9
CDR3nt: TGTGCCAGCAGCACCGGACAGGGGGCCGGGGAGACCCAGTACTTC; CDR3aa: CASSTGQGAGETQYF; abundance: .; j_gene: TRBJ2-5; d_gene: TRBD1; v_gene: TRBV7-3
CDR3nt: TGCGCCAGCAGTCGCCCGACTATTAACCATGAGCAGTTCTTC; CDR3aa: CASSRPTINHEQFF; abundance: once; j_gene: TRBJ2-1; d_gene: .; v_gene: TRBV23-1
CDR3nt: TGTGCCAGCAGCCTTACAGGGGGTCTGGACGAGCAGTACTTC; CDR3aa: CASSLTGGLDEQYF; abundance: .; j_gene: TRBJ2-7; d_gene: TRBD1; v_gene: TRBV7-2
CDR3nt: TGTGCCAGCAGCCCTCGACAGGGGGGGAATGAGCAGTTCTTC; CDR3aa: CASSPRQGGNEQFF; abundance: .; j_gene: TRBJ2-1; d_gene: TRBD1; v_gene: TRBV27
CDR3nt: TGTGCCACCAATGTTGGAGCGGGAGAAGGTTCCTACAATGAGCAGTTCTTC; CDR3aa: CATNVGAGEGSYNEQFF; abundance: .; j_gene: TRBJ2-1; d_gene: TRBD2; v_gene: TRBV15
CDR3nt: TGTGCCAGCAGTGAGGGCACCGGGACCTTCTCCTATGGCTACACCTTC; CDR3aa: CASSEGTGTFSYGYTF; abundance: .; j_gene: TRBJ1-2; d_gene: .; v_gene: TRBV25-1
CDR3nt: TGTGCCAGCAGCCCATCGTTGGGGTTTACGAACACCGGGGAGCTGTTTTTT; CDR3aa: CASSPSLGFTNTGELFF; abundance: .; j_gene: TRBJ2-2; d_gene: .; v_gene: TRBV5-6
CDR3nt: TGTGCCAGTAGTATAAGCTTGGGGGTCGGGGGCACTGAAGCTTTCTTT; CDR3aa: CASSISLGVGGTEAFF; abundance: .; j_gene: TRBJ1-1; d_gene: .; v_gene: TRBV19
CDR3nt: TGTGCCAGCAGCTATTTACCGGGCCTACTAGGAAATGAGCAGTTCTTC; CDR3aa: CASSYLPGLLGNEQFF; abundance: .; j_gene: TRBJ2-1; d_gene: .; v_gene: TRBV7-9
CDR3nt: TGTGCCAGCAGCTTAAAGGGGTACCCCTACAATGAGCAGTTCTTC; CDR3aa: CASSLKGYPYNEQFF; abundance: .; j_gene: TRBJ2-1; d_gene: .; v_gene: TRBV7-9
CDR3nt: TGTGCCAGCCGCTGGACTCCTAGCTCCTACGAGCAGTACTTC; CDR3aa: CASRWTPSSYEQYF; abundance: .; j_gene: TRBJ2-7; d_gene: .; v_gene: TRBV28
CDR3nt: TGCAGCGTCCGGACAGGGGGTACTGAAGCTTTCTTT; CDR3aa: CSVRTGGTEAFF; abundance: .; j_gene: TRBJ1-1; d_gene: TRBD1; v_gene: TRBV29-1
CDR3nt: TGTGCCAGTAGTATCCAACTAGCGGGAGGGTCTGAGCAGTACTTC; CDR3aa: CASSIQLAGGSEQYF; abundance: once; j_gene: TRBJ2-7; d_gene: TRBD2; v_gene: TRBV19
CDR3nt: TGTGCCAGCTCAGTCGATAGACTGTATACGCAGTATTTT; CDR3aa: CASSVDRLYTQYF; abundance: .; j_gene: TRBJ2-3; d_gene: .; v_gene: TRBV18
CDR3nt: TGCAGCGTTTATGTGTTGAACACTGAAGCTTTCTTT; CDR3aa: CSVYVLNTEAFF; abundance: .; j_gene: TRBJ1-1; d_gene: .; v_gene: TRBV29-1
CDR3nt: TGTGCCAGCAGGTCGCCCTATCCCACATCCCACGAGCAGTACTTC; CDR3aa: CASRSPYPTSHEQYF; abundance: once; j_gene: TRBJ2-7; d_gene: .; v_gene: TRBV28
CDR3nt: TGTGCCAGCAAAGACTCCGGGACAGAGATTTACGAGCAGTACTTC; CDR3aa: CASKDSGTEIYEQYF; abundance: .; j_gene: TRBJ2-7; d_gene: TRBD1; v_gene: TRBV6-5
CDR3nt: TGTGCCAGTACGGGTTGGGGGGCCAATGAGCAGTTCTTC; CDR3aa: CASTGWGANEQFF; abundance: .; j_gene: TRBJ2-1; d_gene: .; v_gene: TRBV19